This TCR beta chain was identified during a study of T cell responses to AZD1222 COVID-19 vaccine. This clone was observed a few times. Its antigen is currently unknown. Germline-derived CDR1 and CDR2 are DFQATT and SNEGSKA (reference sequence). The CDR3 has 15 residues. V was pared by 5 bases and J by 2 bases, with 8 bases of the junction left unmatched. Measured with immunoSEQ multiplex PCR; TCRdb has only the in-frame clones, and not every one. The sample lists 200,000 or so clones; approximately 94% were seen once. Study results and caveats: Nearly half of spike-specific TCRs reportedly target variant regions that are unmutated in the B.1.351 and B.1.1.7 variants. Vaccine-associated CD4 TCRs ranged over spike, dominating at 160-218 and 743-854. White British people made up most donors, females outnumbered males, and clonal diversity was possibly underestimated. Elevations in Spike-specific TCR breadth and depth followed administration of two AZD1222 doses.

This material consisted of peripheral blood, taken on day 0 of MenACWY control vaccination. The sequence derives from an adult in good health. The chain couples TRBV20-1 to TRBJ2-7; 11 bases match TRBD1. Written as DNA, the CDR3 is TGCAGTGCTCGTGGACAGGGGGCGGGGGCCTACGAGCAGTACTTC. Protein: CSARGQGAGAYEQYF.